Described below is a single T cell receptor (beta chain) sequence and its context. This sample stems from a study of cytomegalovirus exposure and HLA in healthy donors. Study summary: Approximately 180 million T cells yielded 100 million or so unique TCR beta sequences, as an earlier analysis found.

Both 60 Vbeta primers and 13 Jbeta primers went into the PCR. Sequencing was performed with immunoSEQ multiplex PCR; in TCRdb, only in-frame clones are kept and a portion is missing. The sample contains over 150,000 clones, 75% to 85% of which appear only once. V gave up 3 bases and J gave up 2 bases; unmatched junction bases: 2. CDR1 and CDR2 (germline): MRHNA, SNTAGT. CDR3 length: 15 amino acids. The specimen was PBMCs. The receptor was derived from a young woman in good health and CMV-seronegative. The chain has TRBV6-4 and TRBJ2-1, with 9 bases lining up with TRBD2. Here the CDR3 DNA reads TGTGCCAGCAGTGAAACTAGCGGGCCCTACAATGAGCAGTTCTTC. This encodes CASSETSGPYNEQFF.